The 7 T cell receptor beta chains given below trace back to one sample, sequenced in a study of cytomegalovirus exposure and HLA in healthy donors. A multiplex PCR was run with 60 Vbeta primers and 13 Jbeta primers. Only in-frame clones appear in the TCRdb table, and some are missing; sequencing was by immunoSEQ multiplex PCR. The sample gives 150,000 to 200,000 clones, roughly 83% of which show up once; 0.25% to 0.3% is in the top ten. Source material: PBMCs. The receptors were sampled from a boy aged 5-17 years in good health and CMV-seronegative.

This clone was observed a few times. V gene TRBV7-9 combines with J gene TRBJ1-1, with D maybe TRBD1 (6 bases). The germline CDR1 and CDR2 sequences are SEHNR and FQNEAQ (reference sequence). The CDR3 extends over 15 amino acids. Deletions cut 2 bases from V and 1 base from J, with 11 bases between. The CDR3 DNA is TGTGCCAGCAGCTTACCCGGACAGCCGAACACTGAAGCTTTCTTT. It translates to CASSLPGQPNTEAFF.

The V gene is TRBV27, the J gene TRBJ1-5, with no clear D. Deletions cut 6 bases from V and 7 bases from J, with 13 bases between. The CDR3 runs to 13 residues. Germline loops: CDR1 MNHEY, CDR2 SMNVEV (reference sequence). The CDR3 sequence: CASRRRGGQPQHF. CDR3 coding DNA: TGTGCCAGCAGAAGGCGCGGCGGCCAGCCCCAGCATTTT.

The chain recombines TRBV19 with TRBJ2-7, with D maybe TRBD1 (6 bases). Germline V lookup: CDR1 LNHDA, CDR2 SQIVND (reference sequence). The CDR3 has 14 residues. V lost 4 bases, J lost 3 bases, and 13 bases lay in between. The CDR3 sequence: CASSRAGDRYEQYF. The CDR3 DNA sequence: TGTGCCAGTAGTAGAGCAGGGGATCGCTACGAGCAGTACTTC.

The chain is built from TRBV7-9 and TRBJ2-2; D not certain. This CDR3 is built from 16 residues. V was trimmed by 4 bases and J by 2 bases, leaving 14 bases between them. In germline, CDR1 is SEHNR, CDR2 FQNEAQ (reference sequence). The CDR3: CASSSLERLNTGELFF. The CDR3 bases are TGTGCCAGCAGCTCTCTTGAGCGTTTAAACACCGGGGAGCTGTTTTTT.

V is TRBV30 and J is TRBJ2-1, with TRBD2 matching 11 bases. The junction had 3 bases not matched to a gene; V was cut back by 3 bases and J by 5 bases. The CDR3 contains 14 residues. The germline gives CDR1 GTSNPN, CDR2 SVGIG (reference sequence). The CDR3 sequence: CAWRGLAAHNEQFF. The CDR3 region has the DNA TGTGCCTGGAGGGGACTAGCGGCACACAATGAGCAGTTCTTC. Based on the CDR3 plus reference TRBV30 and TRBJ2-1, the full variable domain is SQTIHQWPATLVQPVGSPLSLECTVEGTSNPNLYWYRQAAGRGLQLLFYSVGIGQISSEVPQNLSASRPQDRQFILSSKKLLLSDSGFYLCAWRGLAAHNEQFFGPGTRLTVL.

The chain has TRBV5-1 and TRBJ2-6; D may be TRBD1 (5 bases). This CDR3 has 15 amino acids. V lost 3 bases and J 0 bases, leaving 7 bases between the germline ends. Germline V gene data show CDR1 as SGHRS and CDR2 as YFSETQ. The CDR3 DNA reads TGCGCCAGCAGCTCCACAGGCTCTGGGGCCAACGTCCTGACTTTC. Its translation: CASSSTGSGANVLTF.

This clone was observed once. The V gene is TRBV11-2, the J gene TRBJ1-6; TRBD1 aligns across 7 bases. Trimming at V came to 7 bases and at J to 7 bases, leaving 7 bases not matched to a gene. The CDR3 totals 14 residues. Germline-derived CDR1 and CDR2 are SGHAT and FQNNGV. In DNA form, the CDR3 reads TGTGCCAGCACCCCGGGACAGCGAAATTCACCCCTCCACTTT. It translates to CASTPGQRNSPLHF.